Only a few counts were recorded for the clone carrying this T cell receptor (beta chain). The antigen is unknown. V lost 4 bases and J lost 6, with 10 bases in between. The CDR3 is 13 amino acids. From germline, CDR1 is MGHRA and CDR2 YSYEKL. These data belong to a study of CD8 T cells in ankylosing spondylitis. Via MiXCR, TCRdb re-called the 5' RACE reads, giving one row per CDR3 protein. The repertoire holds 150,000 to 200,000 distinct CDR3 sequences, 9.5% to 13% seen once, with 25% to 35% in the top ten. Study conclusions and caveats: A TCR beta motif made of several highly homologous variants seemed typical of ankylosing spondylitis blood.

Sequencing was carried out using blood, either unsorted or a sorted T cell fraction (not recorded which). The origin of this receptor is a male donor with ankylosing spondylitis or in good health (not recorded which). The rearrangement links TRBV4-1 to TRBJ2-1; D is uncertain. As DNA, the CDR3 is TGCGCCAGCAGCCCGGTCTCGGCCAATGAGCAGTTCTTC. This codes for CASSPVSANEQFF.